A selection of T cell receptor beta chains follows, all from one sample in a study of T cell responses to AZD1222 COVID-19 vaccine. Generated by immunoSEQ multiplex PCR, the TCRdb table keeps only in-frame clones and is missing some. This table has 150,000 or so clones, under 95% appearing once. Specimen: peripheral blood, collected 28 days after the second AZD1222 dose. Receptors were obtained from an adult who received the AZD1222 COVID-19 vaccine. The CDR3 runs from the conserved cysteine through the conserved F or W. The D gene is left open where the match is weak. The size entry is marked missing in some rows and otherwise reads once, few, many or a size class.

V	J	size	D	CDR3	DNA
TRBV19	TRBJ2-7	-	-	CASSPRQSPPYEQYF	TGTGCCAGTAGTCCCCGACAGTCCCCGCCCTACGAGCAGTACTTC
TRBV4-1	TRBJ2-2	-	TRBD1	CASNQLATGGRPGELFF	TGCGCCAGCAACCAGCTAGCGACAGGGGGCCGACCTGGGGAGCTGTTTTTT
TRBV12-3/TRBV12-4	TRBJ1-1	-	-	CASSFGPNTEAFF	TGTGCCAGCAGTTTCGGGCCGAACACTGAAGCTTTCTTT
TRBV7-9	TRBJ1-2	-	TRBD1	CASSSGTDGPNYGYTF	TGTGCCAGCAGCTCGGGGACAGACGGGCCTAACTATGGCTACACCTTC
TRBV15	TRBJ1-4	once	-	CATSRDRGEKLFF	TGTGCCACCAGCAGAGATCGGGGGGAAAAACTGTTTTTT
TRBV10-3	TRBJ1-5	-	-	CAISQSSTSNQPQHF	TGTGCCATCAGCCAATCATCTACCAGCAATCAGCCCCAGCATTTT
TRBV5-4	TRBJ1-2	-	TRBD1	CASSLWTRGQVQF	TGTGCCAGCAGCTTGTGGACTAGGGGACAGGTTCAATTC
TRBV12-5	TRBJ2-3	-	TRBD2	CASGFGLAGSTDTQYF	TGTGCTAGTGGTTTCGGACTAGCGGGGAGTACAGATACGCAGTATTTT
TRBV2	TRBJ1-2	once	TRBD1	CASIATGASYGYTF	TGTGCCAGCATTGCGACAGGGGCCAGCTATGGCTACACCTTC
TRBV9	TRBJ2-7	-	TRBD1	CASSPRDSGSWAYF	TGTGCCAGCAGCCCTCGGGACAGCGGAAGTTGGGCTTACTTC
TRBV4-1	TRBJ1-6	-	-	CASSQQGFYNSPLHF	TGCGCCAGCAGCCAGCAGGGCTTCTATAATTCACCCCTCCACTTT
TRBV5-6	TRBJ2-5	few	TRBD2	CASSSGLAARETQYF	TGTGCCAGCAGCTCGGGACTAGCGGCCCGGGAGACCCAGTACTTC
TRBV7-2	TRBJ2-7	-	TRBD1	CASSRTGLYEQYF	TGTGCCAGCAGTCGGACAGGGTTATACGAGCAGTACTTC
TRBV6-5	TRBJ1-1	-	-	CASSYEPVSNTEAFF	TGTGCCAGCAGTTACGAACCAGTCTCAAACACTGAAGCTTTCTTT
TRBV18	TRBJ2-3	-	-	CASSPRPVDTQYF	TGTGCCAGCTCCCCCCGACCCGTAGATACGCAGTATTTT
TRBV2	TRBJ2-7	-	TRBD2	CASRESAGGNYEQYF	TGTGCCAGCAGGGAATCGGCGGGGGGGAATTACGAGCAGTACTTC
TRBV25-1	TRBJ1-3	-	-	CASSETGGFSGNTIYF	TGTGCCAGCAGTGAGACGGGCGGTTTCTCTGGAAACACCATATATTTT
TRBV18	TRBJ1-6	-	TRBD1	CASSPPSTGGNSPLHF	TGTGCCAGCTCACCACCGTCCACAGGGGGTAATTCACCCCTCCACTTT
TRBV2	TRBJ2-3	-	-	CASSDTFLFSTDTQYF	TGTGCCAGCAGTGACACATTTCTATTTAGCACAGATACGCAGTATTTT
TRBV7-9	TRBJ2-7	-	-	CASSPGHPSYEQYF	TGTGCCAGCAGCCCGGGACACCCCTCCTACGAGCAGTACTTC
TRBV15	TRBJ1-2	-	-	CATSRNGRLDGYTF	TGTGCCACCAGCAGAAATGGAAGGCTCGATGGCTACACCTTC
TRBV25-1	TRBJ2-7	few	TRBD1	CASSEWDRGYEQYF	TGTGCCAGCAGTGAATGGGACAGGGGGTACGAGCAGTACTTC
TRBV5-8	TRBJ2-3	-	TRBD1	CASSLRQGSSTDTQYF	TGTGCCAGCAGCTTGAGACAGGGATCTAGCACAGATACGCAGTATTTT
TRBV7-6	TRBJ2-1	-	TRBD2	CASSLLVGLDDKHNEQFF	TGTGCCAGCAGCCTACTAGTGGGACTAGACGATAAACACAATGAGCAGTTCTTC
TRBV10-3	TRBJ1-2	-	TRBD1	CAISSGQGAYGYTF	TGTGCCATCAGTTCGGGACAGGGGGCCTATGGCTACACCTTC
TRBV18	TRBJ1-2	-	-	CASSPSGQRNYGYTF	TGTGCCAGCTCACCGTCCGGACAGCGGAACTATGGCTACACCTTC
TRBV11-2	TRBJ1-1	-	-	CASSPGRVNTEAFF	TGTGCCAGCTCCCCAGGACGGGTGAACACTGAAGCTTTCTTT
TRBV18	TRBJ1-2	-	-	CASSPPSTPAYYGYTF	TGTGCCAGCTCACCACCGTCAACGCCGGCGTACTATGGCTACACCTTC
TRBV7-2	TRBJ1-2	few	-	CASSLGRSYGYTF	TGTGCCAGCAGCTTAGGACGGAGCTATGGCTACACCTTC
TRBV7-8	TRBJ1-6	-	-	CASSFTGFRSPLHF	TGTGCCAGCAGCTTTACAGGGTTTCGCTCACCCCTCCACTTT
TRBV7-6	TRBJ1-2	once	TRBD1	CASSPQAGGFDGYTF	TGTGCCAGCAGCCCCCAGGCAGGGGGTTTTGATGGCTACACCTTC
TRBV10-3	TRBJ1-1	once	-	CAISEWENTEAFF	TGTGCCATCAGTGAGTGGGAGAACACTGAAGCTTTCTTT
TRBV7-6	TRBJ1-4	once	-	CASSLVSGQGGSNEKLFF	TGTGCCAGCAGCTTAGTTTCTGGGCAGGGCGGATCTAATGAAAAACTGTTTTTT
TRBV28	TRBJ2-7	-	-	CASRPPDSLYEQYF	TGTGCCAGCAGACCCCCAGACAGCCTCTACGAGCAGTACTTC
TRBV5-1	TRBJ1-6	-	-	CASSLNRQAISPLHF	TGCGCCAGCAGCTTGAATAGACAGGCGATTTCACCCCTCCACTTT
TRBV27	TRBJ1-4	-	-	CASSSSFQVEKLFF	TGTGCCAGCAGTTCATCGTTCCAGGTTGAAAAACTGTTTTTT
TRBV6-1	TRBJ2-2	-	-	CASSEADSTTLFF	TGTGCCAGCAGTGAAGCGGACTCGACTACACTGTTTTTT
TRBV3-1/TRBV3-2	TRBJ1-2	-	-	CASSQEGQPNYGYTF	TGTGCCAGCAGCCAAGAGGGACAACCAAACTATGGCTACACCTTC
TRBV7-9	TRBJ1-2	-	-	CASSLARQSSVNYGYTF	TGTGCCAGCAGCTTAGCGCGACAGTCTTCTGTGAACTATGGCTACACCTTC
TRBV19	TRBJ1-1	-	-	CASTNIDGPGDTEAFF	TGTGCCAGTACCAACATCGACGGCCCCGGGGACACTGAAGCTTTCTTT
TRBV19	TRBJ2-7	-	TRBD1	CASSTGTGYEQYF	TGTGCCAGTAGTACCGGGACAGGATACGAGCAGTACTTC
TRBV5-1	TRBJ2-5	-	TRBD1	CASSSYRGQVETQYF	TGCGCCAGCAGCTCCTACAGGGGGCAGGTGGAGACCCAGTACTTC
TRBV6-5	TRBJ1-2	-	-	CASSYTGLYGYTF	TGTGCCAGCAGTTACACGGGACTTTATGGCTACACCTTC
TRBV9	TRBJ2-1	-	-	CASSALAGSYNEQFF	TGTGCCAGCAGCGCCCTTGCCGGTTCCTACAATGAGCAGTTCTTC
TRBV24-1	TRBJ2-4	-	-	CATSERTPWYF	TGTGCCACCAGTGAAAGGACGCCCTGGTACTTC
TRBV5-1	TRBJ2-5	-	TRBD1	CASSVQQGIQETQYF	TGCGCCAGCAGCGTGCAACAGGGGATTCAAGAGACCCAGTACTTC
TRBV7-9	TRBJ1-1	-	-	CASSLAAGAGRTEAFF	TGTGCCAGCAGCTTAGCCGCGGGAGCGGGCCGCACTGAAGCTTTCTTT
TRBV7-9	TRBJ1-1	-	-	CASSLLAGANTEAFF	TGTGCCAGCAGCTTACTAGCCGGGGCCAACACTGAAGCTTTCTTT
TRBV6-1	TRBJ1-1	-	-	CASRFNRETFF	TGTGCCAGCAGGTTTAACAGGGAGACTTTCTTT